The 25 T cell receptor beta chains reported below all come from one sample, sequenced in a study of CD8 T cells in ankylosing spondylitis. TCRdb re-derived calls from the 5' RACE reads in MiXCR, one entry per CDR3 protein. Here the sample spans about 31,000 distinct CDR3 sequences, around 7.2% being singletons. Sequencing used blood, either unsorted or a sorted T cell fraction (not recorded which). The source of these receptors is a male donor with ankylosing spondylitis or in good health (not recorded which).

This clonotype was counted many times. CDR3 nucleotides: TGTGCCAGCAGCTTAGCGGGAGCGTGGAACGAGCAGTACTTC. Residues: CASSLAGAWNEQYF. The gene calls are TRBV11-2 and TRBJ2-7; TRBD2 might be the D (6 bases). Germline V gene sequence: CDR1 SGHAT, CDR2 FQNNGV. The CDR3 is made up of 14 amino acids. V lost 1 base and J 5 bases, leaving 12 bases between the germline ends.

This clonotype was counted many times. This chain joins TRBV19 and TRBJ2-5; D may be TRBD1 (5 bases). The CDR3 spans 16 residues. V was shortened by 3 bases and J by 4 bases, with 18 bases between the two germline ends. Germline CDR1 is LNHDA and CDR2 is SQIVND (reference sequence). The CDR3 coding sequence is TGTGCCAGTAGTATTGGGTCAGGAGCAGGGTCAGAGACCCAGTACTTC. This encodes CASSIGSGAGSETQYF.

Ten or more counts support this clonotype. V is TRBV5-5 and J is TRBJ1-2; the match to TRBD1 covers 9 bases. Germline lookup yields CDR1 SGHKS and CDR2 YYEKEE (reference sequence). CDR3 length: 15 amino acids. J lost 1 base, V lost 5 bases, and 6 bases had no gene match. CDR3 protein: CASRQTGGYNYGYTF. CDR3 coding DNA: TGTGCCAGCAGACAGACAGGGGGGTATAACTATGGCTACACCTTC.

This chain uses TRBV7-9 with TRBJ1-1; tentative D call: TRBD1 (6 bases). V was cut by 3 bases and J by 3 bases, with 11 bases left in between. Germline lookup yields CDR1 SEHNR and CDR2 FQNEAQ (reference sequence). The CDR3 is made up of 14 amino acids. The CDR3 loop is CASSFWGADTEAFF. The DNA of the CDR3 is TGTGCCAGCAGCTTCTGGGGGGCGGACACTGAAGCTTTCTTT.

There are many counts of this clonotype. The rearrangement links TRBV12-3 or TRBV12-4 to TRBJ1-2; TRBD1 is a possible D gene (6 bases). The CDR3 is made up of 12 amino acids. The ends were cut back, 8 bases at V and 4 bases at J, with 11 bases in the middle. The CDR3 DNA reads as TGTGCCAGCTCGAGGACAGTCTATGGCTACACCTTC. Encoded protein: CASSRTVYGYTF.

This clonotype was seen at least ten times. This CDR3 fails to terminate in the conserved phenylalanine or tryptophan, so it likely reflects a read error. DNA for the CDR3: TGTGCCAGCAGCCAAGGATGGGGAAGCCCCGCCGGGGAGCTGTTTCTT. It encodes CASSQGWGSPAGELFL. The chain employs TRBV14 and TRBJ2-2; D ambiguous. Germline V lookup: CDR1 SGHDN, CDR2 FVKESK. The CDR3 sequence is 16 residues long. Trimming stripped 1 base from V and 6 bases from J, with 15 bases between.

This clonotype was seen ten or more times. The CDR3, as DNA: TGTGCCAGCAGTTTTGCCAGAGACACCGGGGAGCTGTTTTTT. This translates into CASSFARDTGELFF. V gene TRBV28 combines with J gene TRBJ2-2, with D unresolved. Germline lookup yields CDR1 MDHEN and CDR2 SYDVKM. The V gene lost 3 bases and the J gene lost 3 bases, with 8 bases spanning the gap. The CDR3 runs to 14 residues.

This clonotype appeared many times. J is TRBJ2-3 and V is TRBV20-1; TRBD2 matches 8 bases. The CDR3 sequence is 14 residues long. From germline, CDR1 is DFQATT and CDR2 SNEGSKA (reference sequence). The V gene end was trimmed by 5 bases and the J gene end by 2 bases; junction bases not matched to a gene: 6. The CDR3 DNA reads as TGCAGTGCTCCAAGCGGGGGAAACACAGATACGCAGTATTTT. This codes for CSAPSGGNTDTQYF.

This clonotype was observed at least ten times. The J gene is TRBJ2-2, the V gene TRBV20-1, with D perhaps matching TRBD2 (5 bases). CDR3 size: 14 residues. Germline V gives CDR1 DFQATT, CDR2 SNEGSKA (reference sequence). Trimming shortened V by 6 bases and J by 1 base, and 12 bases separated the two germline ends. The DNA for the CDR3 is TGCAGTGCCCTTGCGAGGGTGAACACCGGGGAGCTGTTTTTT. As protein: CSALARVNTGELFF.

This clonotype came up many times. This chain connects TRBV5-1 to TRBJ2-7, with D possibly being TRBD1 (5 bases). The length of the CDR3 is 15 residues. Trimming pared 4 bases from V and 5 bases from J, leaving 19 bases between. Looked up from germline, CDR1 is SGHRS and CDR2 is YFSETQ. CDR3 in DNA: TGCGCCAGCAGCATTACCCAGGGAATTGTGAACGAGCAGTACTTC. It codes for CASSITQGIVNEQYF.

There are many counts of this clonotype. The rearrangement links TRBV29-1 to TRBJ2-7; perhaps TRBD1 as D (6 bases). The V end lost 3 bases, the J end lost 6 bases, and 18 bases lay between the germline ends. CDR3 size: 14 residues. Germline V CDR1 and CDR2: SQVTM, ANQGSEA. The CDR3, as DNA: TGCAGCGTTGACGTGACAGGAAGTCGGCGCGAGCAGTACTTC. It yields the protein CSVDVTGSRREQYF.

This clonotype was counted many times. V is TRBV29-1 and J is TRBJ2-5, with D possibly being TRBD1 (6 bases). The V and J ends lost 5 bases and 0 bases respectively, with 13 bases between them. Germline V gene data show CDR1 as SQVTM and CDR2 as ANQGSEA. This CDR3 comprises 14 residues. CDR3 sequence: CSVTPQGNQETQYF. For the CDR3, the DNA is TGCAGCGTTACACCCCAGGGGAACCAAGAGACCCAGTACTTC.

This clonotype occurred many times. V and J are TRBV6-1 and TRBJ2-7; TRBD1 agrees at 10 bases. Germline V gene sequence: CDR1 MNHNS, CDR2 SASEGT. V shed 6 bases, J shed 4 bases, and the junction held 3 bases outside the gene matches. The CDR3 covers 13 residues. CDR3 sequence (DNA): TGTGCCAGCAGCCGGGACAGGGGTTACGAGCAGTACTTC. It codes for CASSRDRGYEQYF.

This clonotype has ten or more counts. This chain links TRBV6-1 with TRBJ2-7, with D tentatively TRBD1 (6 bases). Trimming took off 9 bases at V and 2 bases at J, with 14 bases between the two ends. The CDR3 is 13 amino acids. The germline gives CDR1 MNHNS, CDR2 SASEGT. The CDR3 DNA is TGTGCCAGTGGGTCAGGGGTTACCTACGAGCAGTACTTC. Translation: CASGSGVTYEQYF.

This clonotype showed up many times. CDR3 sequence reads: CATSDRTDFDETQYF. The CDR3 coding sequence is TGTGCCACCAGTGACCGGACCGACTTTGATGAGACCCAGTACTTC. The chain joins TRBV24-1 to TRBJ2-5; D is unresolved. V lost 4 bases and J lost 5, with 16 bases in between. The CDR3 contains 15 residues. Germline V lookup: CDR1 KGHDR, CDR2 SFDVKD.

This clonotype was found many times. The chain links TRBV5-1 to TRBJ2-1; TRBD2 matches 9 bases. The CDR3 totals 17 residues. From germline, CDR1 is SGHRS and CDR2 YFSETQ. The junction had 12 bases not matched to a gene; V was cut back by 3 bases and J by 5 bases. Here the CDR3 DNA reads TGCGCCAGCAGCTCTAGCGGGATTGGTTTTTCGAACAATGAGCAGTTCTTC. Translating gives CASSSSGIGFSNNEQFF. Complete variable domain (other parts from reference TRBV5-1 and TRBJ2-1): KAGVTQTPRYLIKTRGQQVTLSCSPISGHRSVSWYQQTPGQGLQFLFEYFSETQRNKGNFPGRFSGRQFSNSRSEMNVSTLELGDSALYLCASSSSGIGFSNNEQFFGPGTRLTVL.

In this sample, this clonotype is medium-sized. The rearrangement links TRBV12-3 or TRBV12-4 to TRBJ2-1; D call uncertain. The CDR3 sequence is 12 residues long. Between the trimmed V and J ends, which lost 1 base and 7 bases, there was a span of 5 bases. The CDR3 nucleotides read TGTGCCAGCAGTTTAGGGGGTAATGAGCAGTTCTTC. Translating gives CASSLGGNEQFF.

At least ten counts were recorded for this clonotype. The chain has TRBV5-1 and TRBJ2-2, with 7 bases fitting TRBD1. The CDR3 totals 15 residues. Germline-derived CDR1 and CDR2 are SGHRS and YFSETQ. Unmatched junction bases numbered 6, after V lost 3 bases and J lost 4 bases. CDR3 sequence reads: CASSSDRVTTGELFF. CDR3 in DNA: TGCGCCAGCAGCTCCGACAGGGTGACCACCGGGGAGCTGTTTTTT.

In this sample, this clonotype turned up many times. The chain recombines TRBV7-2 with TRBJ1-2; weak D call: TRBD1 (5 bases). This CDR3 spans 13 amino acids. Per the germline V gene, CDR1 is SGHTA and CDR2 is FQGNSA. Trimming removed 1 base at V and 8 bases at J, with 11 bases between. This CDR3 is CASSLGQTTGYTF. Written as DNA, the CDR3 is TGTGCCAGCAGCTTAGGACAGACAACAGGCTACACCTTC.

This clonotype has a count of ten or more. The chain combines TRBV10-3 with TRBJ2-5; possibly TRBD1 or TRBD2 for D (5 bases each). The V end lost 6 bases, the J end lost 1 base, and 15 bases lay between the germline ends. CDR1 and CDR2 (germline): ENHRY, SYGVKD. The CDR3 extends over 15 amino acids. The CDR3 protein is CAIRTPRGLQETQYF. The CDR3 DNA sequence: TGTGCCATCAGAACACCCCGGGGCCTCCAAGAGACCCAGTACTTC.

This clonotype was seen many times. V usage is TRBV7-8 and J usage is TRBJ2-1, with 13 bases identical to TRBD2. This CDR3 has 17 amino acids. Germline loops: CDR1 SGHVS, CDR2 FQNEAQ. V lost 10 bases to trimming and J lost 0 bases; unmatched junction nucleotides: 9. The chain's CDR3 is CATTGGLAGLSYNEQFF. The DNA for the CDR3 is TGTGCCACGACAGGGGGACTAGCGGGACTCTCCTACAATGAGCAGTTCTTC.

This clonotype was seen only a few times. V usage is TRBV20-1 and J usage is TRBJ2-5; perhaps TRBD1 as D (6 bases). The CDR3 spans 14 residues. The germline V and J ends were trimmed by 6 bases and 4 bases, with 18 bases remaining between them. The germline V gene has CDR1 DFQATT and CDR2 SNEGSKA (reference sequence). This CDR3 reads CSAPSLGATETQYF. Here the CDR3 DNA reads TGCAGTGCCCCTTCGCTGGGGGCCACAGAGACCCAGTACTTC.

The V and J genes are TRBV7-2 and TRBJ2-5, with D perhaps matching TRBD2 (8 bases). The CDR3 totals 16 residues. Germline CDR1 reads SGHTA; CDR2 reads FQGNSA. V was trimmed by 3 bases and J by 5 bases, leaving 19 bases between them. The CDR3 bases are TGTGCCAGCAGCTTCTTGGGACTAGGGGGCGAGGAGACCCAGTACTTC. This gives the protein CASSFLGLGGEETQYF.

The chain is built from TRBV7-2 and TRBJ2-7, with D possibly TRBD1 on 5 matching bases. Trimming took 4 bases from V and 7 from J, leaving 20 bases between them. CDR3 length: 15 amino acids. Per the germline V gene, CDR1 is SGHTA and CDR2 is FQGNSA. The CDR3 nucleotides read TGTGCCAGCAGCTCTAAACCTGGACACGGCTGGGAGCAGTACTTC. It yields the protein CASSSKPGHGWEQYF.

The sample holds many counts of this clonotype. V usage is TRBV20-1 and J usage is TRBJ2-7; D may match TRBD1 or TRBD2 (5 bases each). Germline V gene sequence: CDR1 DFQATT, CDR2 SNEGSKA (reference sequence). CDR3 length: 13 amino acids. Trimming removed 4 bases at V and 3 bases at J, with 13 bases between. In DNA form, the CDR3 reads TGCAGTGCTACGCCCGGGACGGTCTACGAGCAGTACTTC. Its protein product is CSATPGTVYEQYF.